These 6 T cell receptor beta chains share one sample of origin, sequenced in a study of monozygotic twins with inflammatory bowel disease. After re-calling the 5' RACE reads, TCRdb lists one entry per CDR3 protein, DNA absent. Its table records fewer than 200,000 distinct CDR3 sequences. The sample was blood. These TCRs come from a human donor with ulcerative colitis or Crohn's disease, or a healthy co-twin of an affected twin (not recorded which).

The chain employs TRBV6-1 and TRBJ2-5; there is no DNA to check the TCRdb D call of TRBD1. Germline V CDR1 and CDR2: MNHNS, SASEGT. The CDR3 runs to 17 residues. CDR3 region: CASSSWTEGVGQETQYF.

The rearrangement links TRBV28 to TRBJ2-7; TCRdb designates TRBD1, a call that cannot be tested without DNA. Germline V lookup: CDR1 MDHEN, CDR2 SYDVKM. The CDR3 loop spans 14 amino acids. The CDR3 loop is CASTEQGPGYEQYF.

The rearrangement joins TRBV7-3 to TRBJ2-1; TCRdb's D call, TRBD2, is unchecked because there is no DNA. The CDR3 sequence is 15 residues long. Germline V gene sequence: CDR1 SGHTA, CDR2 FQGTGA. The CDR3 is CASSLAGGPYNEQFF.

This rearrangement joins TRBV6-2 or TRBV6-3 to TRBJ1-3. Germline CDR1 reads MNHEY; CDR2 reads SVGEGT. There are 15 residues in the CDR3. The CDR3 loop is CASSYVGSSGNTIYF.

This chain connects TRBV20-1 to TRBJ2-7; TCRdb designates TRBD2, a call that cannot be tested without DNA. The CDR3 sequence is 15 residues long. The germline V gene has CDR1 DFQATT and CDR2 SNEGSKA (reference sequence). The chain's CDR3 is CSARGVQGLSYEQYF.

The V call is TRBV12-3 or TRBV12-4, the J call TRBJ1-2. There are 15 residues in the CDR3. CDR3 sequence: CASSLDSFGYYGYTF.